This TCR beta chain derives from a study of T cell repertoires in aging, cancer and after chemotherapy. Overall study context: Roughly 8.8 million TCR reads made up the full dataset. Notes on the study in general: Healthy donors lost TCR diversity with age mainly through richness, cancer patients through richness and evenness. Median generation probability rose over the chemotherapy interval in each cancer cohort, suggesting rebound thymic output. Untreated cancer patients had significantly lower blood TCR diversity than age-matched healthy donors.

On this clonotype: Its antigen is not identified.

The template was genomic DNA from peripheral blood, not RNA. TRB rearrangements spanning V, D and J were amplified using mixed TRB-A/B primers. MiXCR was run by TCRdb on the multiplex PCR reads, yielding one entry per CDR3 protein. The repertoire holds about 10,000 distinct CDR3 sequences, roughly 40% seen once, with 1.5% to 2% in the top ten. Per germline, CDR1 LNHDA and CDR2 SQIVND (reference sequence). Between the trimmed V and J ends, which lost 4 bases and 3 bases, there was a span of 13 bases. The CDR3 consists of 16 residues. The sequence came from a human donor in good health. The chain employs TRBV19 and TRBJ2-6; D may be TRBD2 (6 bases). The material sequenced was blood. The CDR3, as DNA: TGTGCCAGTAGTAGCCGGGAGACAGATGGGGCCAACGTCCTGACTTTC. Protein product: CASSSRETDGANVLTF.